The rows below give T cell receptor beta chains drawn from one sample of a study of OX40 agonist ivuxolimab in advanced cancers. The data were produced by immunoSEQ multiplex PCR, yet TCRdb's version contains in-frame clones alone and is incomplete. This sample has roughly 67,000 clones, with 92% found just once. The sample was CD4+ or CD8+ T cells sorted from blood, taken in a trial of the OX40 agonist ivuxolimab. Receptor source: an adult with an advanced solid tumor such as melanoma, head and neck, liver or kidney cancer. Both conserved end residues are part of each CDR3.

CASSPLGLLSSYEQYF,TRBV11-2,TRBJ2-7
CASSYQGWNTEAFF,TRBV6-5,TRBJ1-1
CASSSFRTGEGYTF,TRBV7-9,TRBJ1-2
CASSLVAGGGYYNEQFF,TRBV7-6,TRBJ2-1
CASSSWTAMTYNEQFF,TRBV7-9,TRBJ2-1
CASSEDAGNTDTQYF,TRBV11-2,TRBJ2-3
CASSLGESTEAFF,TRBV11-2,TRBJ1-1
CASSLQGSEQFF,TRBV5-6,TRBJ2-1
CAISDGFPYEQYF,TRBV10-3,TRBJ2-7
CSATLNIQYF,TRBV20-1,TRBJ2-4
CASSYDQGANTEAFF,TRBV6-6,TRBJ1-1
CASSPTVNTEAFF,TRBV6-5,TRBJ1-1
CASSEFIGTGDGYTF,TRBV2,TRBJ1-2
CASSLEPETEAFF,TRBV5-5,TRBJ1-1
CASSLTEQGAQGYTF,TRBV13,TRBJ1-2
CATQFRLDINEQFF,TRBV10-3,TRBJ2-1
CASSLLGQGKANVLTF,TRBV27,TRBJ2-6
CASRTSGGADEQFF,TRBV6-6,TRBJ2-1
CASSPPGPTYGYTF,TRBV18,TRBJ1-2
CASSLAGREGYEQYF,TRBV7-8,TRBJ2-7
CAISDGSTDTQYF,TRBV10-3,TRBJ2-3
CASSVAGTRWDEQYF,TRBV9,TRBJ2-7
CASSLEYGYTF,TRBV5-8,TRBJ1-2
CASSKPDRGRSVETQYF,TRBV6-4,TRBJ2-5
CSVESGERGYTF,TRBV29-1,TRBJ1-2
CASSEGEQGSDTQYF,TRBV6-4,TRBJ2-3
CASPWVTETQYF,TRBV6-9,TRBJ2-5
CASRTTYEQYF,TRBV6-1,TRBJ2-7
CAWEGWTRGGDTQYF,TRBV30,TRBJ2-3
CASSYGTGAETQYF,TRBV6-6,TRBJ2-5
CASSHTSRELFF,TRBV19,TRBJ2-2
CASSLVSLPTSSTDTQYF,TRBV7-2,TRBJ2-3
CASSILGDGGTYGYTF,TRBV7-9,TRBJ1-2